The sequence of this TCR beta chain was determined in a study of blood T cell repertoires in COVID-19. Across the study: Donors in the United States, Italy and Spain gave samples during acute or convalescent COVID-19. PBMCs, B-cell-depleted T cells, or T cells were the source of the cDNA or gDNA that made up the material.

Repertoires were generated with immunoSEQ multiplex PCR, while TCRdb's copy carries only in-frame clones and drops some. The repertoire holds about 200,000 clones, with around 83% as singletons. Germline V gene sequence: CDR1 MGHRA, CDR2 YSYEKL. The ends lost 4 bases at V and 6 bases at J; junction bases unmatched: 7. The CDR3 is made up of 15 amino acids. The gene calls are TRBV4-1 and TRBJ2-3; 10 bases match TRBD2. The clonotype comes from a woman under 40 who had been exposed to COVID-19. Sample: PBMCs or T cells enriched from blood (not recorded which). Written as DNA, the CDR3 is TGCGCCAGCAGCCTTGGGGGACTAGCGCAGGATACGCAGTATTTT. This encodes CASSLGGLAQDTQYF.